Below are 26 T cell receptor beta chains sequenced from a single sample in a study of human versus mouse CDR3 diversity and MHC coevolution. Sequencing was performed with immunoSEQ multiplex PCR; in TCRdb, only in-frame clones are kept and a portion is missing. The table lists some 80,000 clones, 80% to 95% of them singletons, with around 0.15% in the top ten. The specimen was naive CD4+ T cells from blood. Subset indicated: CD45RO-negative CD62L-positive naive CD4 T cells. The receptors originated from a person between 25 and 70 years old in good health.

This chain connects TRBV5-4 to TRBJ1-2; the D gene is possibly TRBD1 (6 bases). The CDR3 loop spans 16 amino acids. Germline V gene sequence: CDR1 SGHNT, CDR2 YYREEE (reference sequence). The germline V and J ends were trimmed by 4 bases and 2 bases, with 18 bases remaining between them. CDR3 in amino acids: CASSPPGSGGNYGYTF. CDR3 bases: TGTGCCAGCAGCCCACCCGGGTCGGGGGGCAACTATGGCTACACCTTC.

The chain combines TRBV21-1 with TRBJ2-7; TRBD1, the table's D call, lacks a check against the DNA. TRBV21-1 is described as a pseudogene. CDR3 size: 11 residues. As DNA, the CDR3 is TGTGCCAGCAGCGCTCCGGGACAGAGAGGTTTC. Its translation is CASSAPGQRGF.

The chain carries TRBV4-1 and TRBJ1-2; the match to TRBD1 covers 9 bases. The CDR3 spans 17 residues. Germline CDR1 is MGHRA and CDR2 is YSYEKL. V shed 2 bases, J shed 8 bases, and the junction held 15 bases outside the gene matches. This CDR3 reads CASSQIISLDRGRGYTF. As DNA, the CDR3 is TGCGCCAGCAGCCAAATCATCAGCCTGGACAGGGGACGCGGCTACACCTTC.

The J gene is TRBJ1-2, the V gene TRBV5-1; D is perhaps TRBD1 (6 bases). The CDR3 is 14 residues long. Germline CDR1 reads SGHRS; CDR2 reads YFSETQ. The V and J ends lost 4 bases and 8 bases respectively, with 18 bases between them. CDR3 bases: TGCGCCAGCAGCGGAGCGGGGGCTGGCGAGGGCTACACCTTC. It translates to CASSGAGAGEGYTF.

The chain couples TRBV19 to TRBJ1-1, with a tentative D call TRBD1 (5 bases). The CDR3 loop spans 13 amino acids. V shed 6 bases and J shed 4 bases, with 12 bases lying between them. Germline CDR1 and CDR2: LNHDA and SQIVND (reference sequence). CDR3 residues: CASSPDRSTEAFF. CDR3 DNA: TGTGCCAGTAGCCCCGACAGATCCACTGAAGCTTTCTTT.

The genes are TRBV5-1 and TRBJ2-1, with D perhaps matching TRBD2 (6 bases). This CDR3 region has 14 residues. V was trimmed by 4 bases and J by 5 bases, leaving 13 bases between them. CDR1 and CDR2 from the germline V gene are SGHRS and YFSETQ. CDR3 loop: CASSRGGTHNEQFF. The CDR3 DNA reads as TGCGCCAGCAGCCGTGGGGGGACGCACAATGAGCAGTTCTTC.

The V gene is TRBV27, the J gene TRBJ2-5; D might be TRBD2 (6 bases). Trimming removed 5 bases from V and 5 bases from J, with 24 bases in between. CDR1 and CDR2 from the germline V gene are MNHEY and SMNVEV (reference sequence). The CDR3 contains 17 residues. Here the CDR3 DNA reads TGTGCCAGCAGTCCCTCTCTGAAGGGTGGGGGGACGGAGACCCAGTACTTC. This translates into CASSPSLKGGGTETQYF.

This sequence joins TRBV5-6 and TRBJ2-1; maybe TRBD1 (7 bases). Trimming left V 0 bases short and J 6 bases short, with 19 bases between. In germline, CDR1 is SGHDT, CDR2 YYEEEE. This CDR3 contains 17 residues. The CDR3 coding sequence is TGTGCCAGCAGCTTGGGAGCGACAGGGAGGATGTTCAATGAGCAGTTCTTC. Encoded protein: CASSLGATGRMFNEQFF.

The chain recombines TRBV29-1 with TRBJ1-1; perhaps TRBD1 as D (5 bases). Between the trimmed V and J ends, which lost 4 bases and 0 bases, there was a span of 12 bases. The germline V gene has CDR1 SQVTM and CDR2 ANQGSEA. The CDR3 covers 14 residues. The CDR3 coding sequence is TGCAGCGTTGTCGGTGGACACATGAACACTGAAGCTTTCTTT. Protein product: CSVVGGHMNTEAFF.

J is TRBJ2-3 and V is TRBV7-9; the match to TRBD1 covers 12 bases. Germline V CDR1 and CDR2: SEHNR, FQNEAQ (reference sequence). The CDR3 spans 16 residues. The ends lost 1 base at V and 2 bases at J; junction bases unmatched: 1. CDR3: CASSLGDRGPTDTQYF. The CDR3, as DNA: TGTGCCAGCAGCTTAGGGGACAGGGGGCCCACAGATACGCAGTATTTT.

The chain recombines TRBV28 with TRBJ1-2; unclear D gene. There are 15 residues in the CDR3. From germline, CDR1 is MDHEN and CDR2 SYDVKM. V was cut by 5 bases and J by 5 bases, with 18 bases left in between. The CDR3 DNA follows: TGTGCCAGCAGTCCGCCTCTCGGGTCTGGGTATGGCTACACCTTC. Its protein is CASSPPLGSGYGYTF.

The CDR3 region is CAWSPTGELNQPQHF. In DNA form, the CDR3 reads TGTGCCTGGAGTCCGACAGGGGAGCTCAATCAGCCCCAGCATTTT. The V call is TRBV30, the J call TRBJ1-5; TRBD1 aligns across 8 bases. Per the germline V gene, CDR1 is GTSNPN and CDR2 is SVGIG (reference sequence). The CDR3 consists of 15 residues. V shed 2 bases and J 3 bases; nucleotides not matched to a gene: 6. The full variable domain, completed using reference TRBV30 and TRBJ1-5, is SQTIHQWPATLVQPVGSPLSLECTVEGTSNPNLYWYRQAAGRGLQLLFYSVGIGQISSEVPQNLSASRPQDRQFILSSKKLLLSDSGFYLCAWSPTGELNQPQHFGDGTRLSIL.

V usage is TRBV5-1 and J usage is TRBJ1-1, with 7 bases matching TRBD1. CDR3 length equals 14 residues. In germline, CDR1 is SGHRS, CDR2 YFSETQ. The J segment lost 1 base and the V segment lost 4 bases, leaving 4 bases of the junction unmatched. The DNA for the CDR3 is TGCGCCAGCAGCCAGGGGGGTACGAACACTGAAGCTTTCTTT. As protein: CASSQGGTNTEAFF.

The chain recombines TRBV7-9 with TRBJ2-5; 9 nucleotides line up with TRBD2. This CDR3 is built from 15 residues. Per germline, CDR1 SEHNR and CDR2 FQNEAQ (reference sequence). With 4 bases clipped from V and 6 bases from J, the junction kept 9 bases outside the gene matches. The DNA of the CDR3 is TGTGCCAGCAGCTACGGGACTAGCACAACACAGACCCAGTACTTC. Translated: CASSYGTSTTQTQYF.

This clone was seen a few times. The chain is built from TRBV2 and TRBJ2-7; D not certain. Germline CDR1 and CDR2: SNHLY and FYNNEI. The CDR3 is made up of 12 amino acids. V lost 2 bases and J 1 base, leaving 3 bases between the germline ends. CDR3 amino acids: CASSEQSYEQYF. The DNA of the CDR3 is TGTGCCAGCAGTGAACAGTCCTACGAGCAGTACTTC.

Written as DNA, the CDR3 is TGCGCCAGCAGCCAAGGCGAAATTAACAGGGTCGGTCAGCCCCAGCATTTT. Protein sequence: CASSQGEINRVGQPQHF. V is TRBV4-1 and J is TRBJ1-5, with D possibly being TRBD1 (6 bases). Germline V gives CDR1 MGHRA, CDR2 YSYEKL. Trimming removed 1 base from V and 6 bases from J, with 19 bases in between. The CDR3 spans 17 residues.

This chain joins TRBV6-4 and TRBJ2-7; perhaps TRBD2 as D (6 bases). This CDR3 is 14 amino acids long. Between the trimmed V and J ends, which lost 8 bases and 5 bases, there was a span of 19 bases. CDR1 MRHNA and CDR2 SNTAGT come from the germline V gene. The CDR3 here is CASRFHTREDEQYF. The CDR3 DNA follows: TGTGCCAGCCGTTTTCATACTAGGGAGGACGAGCAGTACTTC.

This clone was counted once. V is TRBV6-1 and J is TRBJ1-6; D remains unclear. The CDR3 runs to 13 residues. The V gene lost 3 bases and the J gene lost 11 bases, with 11 bases spanning the gap. From germline, CDR1 is MNHNS and CDR2 SASEGT. The CDR3 loop reads CASSEEHGAPLHF. The CDR3 nucleotides are TGTGCCAGCAGTGAGGAGCATGGAGCACCCCTCCACTTT.

The chain employs TRBV25-1 and TRBJ2-7; 7 nucleotides line up with TRBD2. The CDR3 spans 15 residues. J gave up 5 bases and V 4 bases, and 11 bases lay outside the gene matches. Per germline, CDR1 MGHDK and CDR2 SYGVNS. The CDR3 reads CASSVPGGVVNEQYF. The CDR3 DNA reads TGTGCCAGCAGTGTGCCTGGGGGGGTAGTGAACGAGCAGTACTTC.

This rearrangement joins TRBV6-4 to TRBJ1-2; 7 nucleotides align to TRBD1. J lost 1 base, V lost 0 bases, and 8 bases had no gene match. From germline, CDR1 is MRHNA and CDR2 SNTAGT. There are 17 residues in the CDR3. CDR3 loop: CASSDSDRLPFNYGYTF. CDR3 sequence (DNA): TGTGCCAGCAGTGACTCGGACAGGCTGCCGTTTAACTATGGCTACACCTTC.

The chain couples TRBV6-1 to TRBJ2-7, with TRBD1 identical over 9 bases. Trimming at V came to 1 base and at J to 6 bases, leaving 7 bases not matched to a gene. Germline lookup yields CDR1 MNHNS and CDR2 SASEGT. This CDR3 contains 15 residues. In DNA form, the CDR3 reads TGTGCCAGCAGTGAAGTTTCCGGGACAGGGATCGAGCAGTACTTC. It codes for CASSEVSGTGIEQYF.

The rearrangement joins TRBV27 to TRBJ2-7; the D gene is possibly TRBD2 (6 bases). With 4 bases removed from V and 3 bases from J, the gap between germline ends came to 19 bases. This CDR3 spans 16 amino acids. From germline, CDR1 is MNHEY and CDR2 SMNVEV (reference sequence). The CDR3 nucleotides are TGTGCCAGCAGTTATCAAGGACCGCGGAGGGGCTACGAGCAGTACTTC. Translating gives CASSYQGPRRGYEQYF.

This clone appeared once. The chain recombines TRBV7-9 with TRBJ1-1, with 11 bases matching TRBD1. There are 14 residues in the CDR3. With V trimmed by 5 bases and J by 11 bases, 10 bases remained unmatched. Germline lookup yields CDR1 SEHNR and CDR2 FQNEAQ (reference sequence). As DNA, the CDR3 is TGTGCCAGCAGCGGTCTTGGGACAGGGGGAGACGCTTTCTTT. Translated: CASSGLGTGGDAFF.

The chain links TRBV5-1 to TRBJ2-3; TRBD1 matches 7 bases. This CDR3 spans 16 amino acids. The J segment lost 1 base and the V segment lost 5 bases, leaving 10 bases of the junction unmatched. Germline V gene data show CDR1 as SGHRS and CDR2 as YFSETQ. The CDR3 bases are TGCGCCAGCAGGACAGTCGCAGGACAGGGCACAGATACGCAGTATTTT. Translated, it gives CASRTVAGQGTDTQYF.

This chain uses TRBV6-4 with TRBJ1-5; 7 nucleotides match TRBD1. Germline V gives CDR1 MRHNA, CDR2 SNTAGT. V shed 6 bases and J 5 bases; nucleotides not matched to a gene: 4. The CDR3 runs 13 residues. Written as DNA, the CDR3 is TGTGCCAGCAGCCCAGACAGGGATCAGCCCCAGCATTTT. It translates to CASSPDRDQPQHF.

This rearrangement joins TRBV7-9 to TRBJ2-7, with D perhaps matching TRBD2 (5 bases). The V end lost 2 bases, the J end lost 4 bases, and 12 bases lay between the germline ends. The CDR3 consists of 14 residues. Per the germline V gene, CDR1 is SEHNR and CDR2 is FQNEAQ (reference sequence). CDR3 residues: CASSLSVGEYEQYF. The CDR3 DNA sequence: TGTGCCAGCAGCTTATCGGTCGGGGAGTACGAGCAGTACTTC.